This T cell receptor beta chain was sequenced during a study of T-cell reconstitution after alpha-beta-depleted transplantation in children. Researchers prepared the TCRbeta library using unique molecular identifiers, the study reports. A single record per CDR3 protein comes from TCRdb applying MiXCR to the PCR reads. The sample consists of 70,000 to 95,000 distinct CDR3 sequences, roughly 20% of them appearing once. Study-level results: It was newly produced T cells that mostly accounted for T-cell counts and diversity one year after transplant. TCRbeta diversity was high at day 60 in some patients (a result of surviving recipient T cells and thymic progenitors). At around two months after transplant, the alpha-beta T cells were reportedly derived from several hundred expanded clones that came from non-depleted graft cells.

This clonotype was recorded a few times. No antigen is known for it. The CDR3 consists of 16 residues. Germline CDR1 reads KGHDR; CDR2 reads SFDVKD. Trimming shortened V by 1 base and J by 7 bases, and 16 bases separated the two germline ends. This chain connects TRBV24-1 to TRBJ2-1; D tentatively reads TRBD1 or TRBD2 (6 bases each). The specimen was PBMCs, mostly from graft donor cells, collected 360 days after TCRalphabeta/CD19-depleted stem cell transplant. The sequence derives from a male patient aged 2-9 years who had a stem cell transplant for acute lymphoblastic leukemia, so the T cells may come from the graft donor. The CDR3 DNA reads TGTGCCACCAGTGATTTTTACAGGGAAGGGAGGAATGAGCAGTTCTTC. As protein: CATSDFYREGRNEQFF.